This T cell receptor beta chain emerged from a study of shared T cell receptors in the human thymus. TCRdb keeps only in-frame clones here, not all; method: immunoSEQ multiplex PCR. The data show under 850,000 clones, approximately 87% seen once. The CDR3 consists of 13 residues. The V and J ends lost 2 bases and 6 bases respectively, with 7 bases between them. Germline CDR1 is MNHEY and CDR2 is SMNVEV (reference sequence). The data were also submitted as part of a second study, on human thymus T cells.

This sequence originates from a boy in the first two years of life with a congenital heart defect. This sequence joins TRBV27 and TRBJ2-2; D is ambiguous. The material sequenced was thymocytes. For the CDR3, the DNA is TGTGCCAGCAGTTTAAGTCGGTCCGGGGAGCTGTTTTTT. As protein: CASSLSRSGELFF.